This is a list of T cell receptor beta chains from one sample in a study of shared clonotypes between healthy human individuals. Data came from immunoSEQ multiplex PCR; TCRdb stores just in-frame clones and leaves some out. The repertoire has some 2,000,000 clones, roughly 96% of them found once; the top ten carry under 0.15%. Sequencing was performed on naive CD4+ T cells sorted from blood. Every receptor here comes from a man younger than 35 in good health. Both conserved end residues are part of each CDR3. The D gene is left open where the match is weak. Clone size is shown for a subset of rows, as once, few, many or a class of expanded clone.

J: TRBJ2-1; D: TRBD1; size: NA; V: TRBV7-9; CDR3: CASSLASGTGDYNEQFF; DNA: TGTGCCAGCAGCTTGGCTTCCGGGACAGGGGACTACAATGAGCAGTTCTTC
J: TRBJ2-3; D: NA; size: NA; V: TRBV7-9; CDR3: CASSFEGTDTQYF; DNA: TGTGCCAGCAGCTTCGAAGGAACAGATACGCAGTATTTT
J: TRBJ2-2; D: TRBD1; size: NA; V: TRBV18; CDR3: CASSPYGQGETGELFF; DNA: TGTGCCAGCTCACCATACGGACAGGGGGAAACCGGGGAGCTGTTTTTT
J: TRBJ1-2; D: NA; size: once; V: TRBV5-1; CDR3: CASSTPGVVGYTF; DNA: TGCGCCAGCAGCACCCCCGGGGTGGTTGGCTACACCTTC
J: TRBJ2-1; D: TRBD1; size: NA; V: TRBV2; CDR3: CASSQGQGSYNEQFF; DNA: TGTGCCAGCAGTCAGGGACAGGGATCCTACAATGAGCAGTTCTTC
J: TRBJ2-1; D: NA; size: NA; V: TRBV9; CDR3: CASSVATWDNEQFF; DNA: TGTGCCAGCAGCGTAGCTACGTGGGACAATGAGCAGTTCTTC
J: TRBJ2-7; D: TRBD1; size: NA; V: TRBV6-5; CDR3: CASRPETGSPYEQYF; DNA: TGTGCCAGCCGTCCCGAGACAGGGTCCCCCTACGAGCAGTACTTC
J: TRBJ1-5; D: NA; size: NA; V: TRBV6-6; CDR3: CASSYGAANFNQPQHF; DNA: TGTGCCAGCAGTTACGGGGCAGCCAACTTCAATCAGCCCCAGCATTTT
J: TRBJ2-1; D: NA; size: NA; V: TRBV5-1; CDR3: CASSLDYATNEQFF; DNA: TGCGCCAGCAGCTTGGACTACGCCACCAATGAGCAGTTCTTC
J: TRBJ1-5; D: TRBD1; size: few; V: TRBV11-3; CDR3: CASSSGQGGKLPQHF; DNA: TGTGCCAGCAGCTCCGGACAGGGGGGGAAGTTACCCCAGCATTTT
J: TRBJ1-3; D: NA; size: NA; V: TRBV5-1; CDR3: CASSRWTASSGNTIYF; DNA: TGCGCCAGCAGCCGGTGGACTGCAAGCTCTGGAAACACCATATATTTT
J: TRBJ2-1; D: TRBD2; size: NA; V: TRBV6-5; CDR3: CASSYTTSGRGHEQFF; DNA: TGTGCCAGCAGTTACACGACTAGCGGGAGGGGGCATGAGCAGTTCTTC
J: TRBJ2-2; D: TRBD2; size: NA; V: TRBV2; CDR3: CASSFLAGGTGELFF; DNA: TGTGCCAGCAGTTTTCTAGCGGGTGGGACCGGGGAGCTGTTTTTT
J: TRBJ1-2; D: NA; size: NA; V: TRBV7-2; CDR3: CASSQRLGGSYGYTF; DNA: TGTGCCAGCAGCCAGAGGCTGGGAGGGAGCTATGGCTACACCTTC
J: TRBJ2-7; D: NA; size: NA; V: TRBV5-1; CDR3: CASSFTGSSYEQYF; DNA: TGCGCCAGCAGCTTTACAGGGAGCTCCTACGAGCAGTACTTC
J: TRBJ1-2; D: NA; size: NA; V: TRBV5-8; CDR3: CASSSTQGYTF; DNA: TGTGCCAGCAGTTCGACTCAAGGCTACACCTTC
J: TRBJ2-7; D: NA; size: NA; V: TRBV5-4; CDR3: CASRSNSYEQYF; DNA: TGTGCCAGCAGATCTAACAGCTACGAGCAGTACTTC